This TCR beta chain was retrieved from a study of blood T cell repertoires in COVID-19 (dated by TCRdb to the early 2020s). A note on the overall study: The collaborator samples originated in the United States, Italy and Spain and spanned the acute and convalescent phases of COVID-19. Nearly every sample came with metadata listing a de-identified subject ID, COVID-19 status, age in years and sex. The material from the prospective study consisted of cDNA or gDNA derived from T cells, B-cell-depleted T cells, or PBMCs. Samples came from the ongoing ImmuneRACE study (first 160 participants) plus 1,254 subjects from 6 global collaborators. The dataset comprised deeply sampled blood TCRbeta repertoires from subjects exposed to, actively infected with, or recovered from COVID-19. Where available, HLA class I and class II types were obtained from metadata supplied by the sample provider rather than from assay-based typing. The repertoires were released in a freely available public database meant as a resource for research on the immune response to SARS-CoV-2.

TCRbeta CDR3 regions were amplified from genomic DNA by means of the immunoSEQ Assay, a bias-controlled multiplex PCR. Per the authors' processing: Nucleated cell counts per sample were estimated from amplification of reference gene primers within the assay. To quantify the absolute abundance of each unique TCRbeta CDR3 rearrangement, sequence reads were collapsed and filtered. Productive Simpson clonality was computed per sample as the square root of Simpson's diversity index over productive rearrangements. Drawn from immuneACCESS, this table holds only the in-frame rearrangements with V and J called that TCRdb kept. Clones are partly lost; checked studies trace under half to an unresolved V gene and leave the rest unexplained. That table is the source of V, J and clone size, and D and trimming were worked out from the DNA. Within this sample are a few hundred thousand clones, with around 80% of them counted one time only. The ten largest clones capture 5.5% to 8.5% of the sample.

Turning to this clone: Its binding antigen is unknown. No clone much larger than this one lies a single base away; base qualities are absent.

Overall results and qualifications from the work: How much clinical and demographic metadata was included differed by source and by participant, and the metadata was provided uncurated.

The CDR3 holds 16 amino acids from the cysteine to the phenylalanine. Only the CDR3 portion is preserved as DNA: 48 bases, with reading frame beginning at the first base. The germline V end is reduced by 4 bases and the J end by 0 bases; junction bases left unmatched: 4. Looking up the germline V gene yields CDR1 ENHRY and CDR2 SYGVKD. The collaborating institutions used their own protocols to collect whole blood in K2EDTA tubes. For TCRbeta analysis, collaborator samples were shipped as frozen whole blood, as isolated PBMCs, or as DNA extracted from either sample type. This sequence originates from a woman in her 70s with acute or convalescent COVID-19. The sample comprised peripheral blood. The chain was built from TRBV10-3 and TRBJ2-5; 11 nucleotides in the junction match TRBD1. The CDR3: CAISGGQGANQETQYF. The DNA sequence is as follows: TGTGCCATCAGTGGCGGACAGGGGGCTAACCAAGAGACCCAGTACTTC.